This TCR beta chain was profiled in a study of graft-versus-host responses after intestinal transplantation. Study observations and caveats: GvH clones appeared in recipient marrow, some first in ileum or blood. Early HvG declines after transplant were associated with peak circulating GvH clone levels. Within allografts, high graft-versus-host to host-versus-graft clonal ratios were seen among patients with graft-donor T cell macrochimerism.

This clone was found a few times. Its antigen is not identified. Sequencing was performed with immunoSEQ multiplex PCR; in TCRdb, only in-frame clones are kept and a portion is missing. The repertoire consists of 90,000 to 95,000 clones, with around 90% occurring once and the leading ten covering roughly 5.5%. V was trimmed by 5 bases and J by 1 base, leaving 13 bases between them. The germline CDR1 and CDR2 sequences are SGHDT and YYEEEE. The CDR3 is 14 amino acids. The rearrangement links TRBV5-6 to TRBJ2-7, with D tentatively TRBD1 (5 bases). Specimen: unstimulated CD8+ T cells sorted from spleen or lymph node cells, collected before intestinal transplant. This receptor was taken from a human donor who received an intestinal transplant. CDR3 sequence (DNA): TGTGCCAGCAGTCCAGGGTTTTGGTCCTACGAGCAGTACTTC. Its translation: CASSPGFWSYEQYF.